The 20 T cell receptor beta chains below all came from one sample that was sequenced in a study of cytotoxic CD8 clonotypes in ibrutinib-treated CLL. Sequencing used immunoSEQ multiplex PCR; TCRdb keeps in-frame clones, though not all of them. The data show some 300,000 clones, 80% seen once. The sequences come from PBMCs, collected before ibrutinib treatment. The receptors were gathered from a human donor with chronic lymphocytic leukemia.

Comment on this clone: Different DNA sequences within this sample yield the same CDR3. The CDR3 is CASSLGTGGYEQYF. The CDR3 nucleotides read TGTGCCAGCAGCCTGGGGACAGGGGGCTACGAGCAGTACTTC. The V gene is TRBV5-4, the J gene TRBJ2-7, with TRBD1 identical over 11 bases. V trimming: 4 bases; J trimming: 3 bases; junction bases outside the gene matches: 3. This CDR3 has 14 amino acids. Germline V gene sequence: CDR1 SGHNT, CDR2 YYREEE (reference sequence).

This chain connects TRBV14 to TRBJ2-2; TRBD2 agrees at 7 bases. This CDR3 has 17 amino acids. V lost 4 bases to trimming and J lost 0 bases; unmatched junction nucleotides: 8. In germline, CDR1 is SGHDN, CDR2 FVKESK. The DNA of the CDR3 is TGTGCCAGCAGCCTAGAGAAAGCGGGGACGAACACCGGGGAGCTGTTTTTT. Residues: CASSLEKAGTNTGELFF.

The chain employs TRBV13 and TRBJ2-7, with 8 bases aligning to TRBD1. V lost 0 bases to trimming and J lost 3 bases; unmatched junction nucleotides: 4. The V gene's germline CDR1 is PRHDT and CDR2 FYEKMQ (reference sequence). The CDR3 has 15 residues. The CDR3 protein is CASSLGQGVLYEQYF. The CDR3 coding sequence is TGTGCCAGCAGCTTAGGACAGGGGGTGCTCTACGAGCAGTACTTC.

The gene calls are TRBV5-1 and TRBJ2-5; D is unclear. V dropped 0 bases and J dropped 3 bases, with 6 bases sitting between them. CDR1 is SGHRS and CDR2 is YFSETQ in the germline V gene. The CDR3 length is 13 residues. The CDR3 bases are TGCGCCAGCAGCTTGGAAGATAAAGAGACCCAGTACTTC. As protein: CASSLEDKETQYF.

The chain combines TRBV5-4 with TRBJ2-3, with TRBD2 matching 13 bases. CDR3 length equals 16 residues. V lost 0 bases to trimming and J lost 7 bases; unmatched junction nucleotides: 5. Looked up from germline, CDR1 is SGHNT and CDR2 is YYREEE (reference sequence). This CDR3 is CASSLAPGLAGNTQYF. The CDR3 DNA sequence: TGTGCCAGCAGCTTGGCCCCGGGACTAGCGGGAAATACGCAGTATTTT.

This clone was picked up a small number of times. This rearrangement joins TRBV27 to TRBJ2-4; 10 nucleotides agree with TRBD1. Germline CDR1 is MNHEY and CDR2 is SMNVEV (reference sequence). The ends lost 7 bases at V and 6 bases at J; junction bases unmatched: 3. This CDR3 region has 13 residues. The CDR3 loop reads CASIGQGGNIQYF. The DNA for the CDR3 is TGTGCCAGCATCGGACAGGGGGGAAACATTCAGTACTTC.

This clone was seen only once. The chain is built from TRBV30 and TRBJ1-4; no firm D call. The CDR3 spans 13 residues. Trimming left V 3 bases short and J 0 bases short, with 5 bases between. Looked up from germline, CDR1 is GTSNPN and CDR2 is SVGIG (reference sequence). The CDR3 here is CAWRTSTNEKLFF. DNA of the CDR3: TGTGCCTGGAGGACATCAACTAATGAAAAACTGTTTTTT. The variable domain in full, completed from reference TRBV30 and TRBJ1-4, reads SQTIHQWPATLVQPVGSPLSLECTVEGTSNPNLYWYRQAAGRGLQLLFYSVGIGQISSEVPQNLSASRPQDRQFILSSKKLLLSDSGFYLCAWRTSTNEKLFFGSGTQLSVL.

The rearrangement links TRBV29-1 to TRBJ2-7; D unresolved. V lost 1 base to trimming and J lost 2 bases, with 15 bases between them. Germline lookup yields CDR1 SQVTM and CDR2 ANQGSEA. The CDR3 is 15 residues long. Here the CDR3 reads CSVEGITEEPYEQYF. In DNA, the CDR3 is TGCAGCGTTGAAGGAATAACAGAAGAGCCCTACGAGCAGTACTTC.

This sequence joins TRBV14 and TRBJ1-2; no definite D call. This CDR3 has 16 residues. V dropped 2 bases and J dropped 4 bases, with 17 bases sitting between them. Germline V lookup: CDR1 SGHDN, CDR2 FVKESK. CDR3 DNA sequence: TGTGCCAGCAGCCAACTTCGAGGGTCCCACCTCTATGGCTACACCTTC. Residues: CASSQLRGSHLYGYTF.

The CDR3 is CASSSEAALGNEQYF. CDR3 nucleotide sequence: TGTGCCAGCAGCTCAGAGGCGGCTCTAGGGAACGAGCAGTACTTC. This chain joins TRBV7-2 and TRBJ2-7, with no clear D. The CDR3 length is 15 residues. The V gene's germline CDR1 is SGHTA and CDR2 FQGNSA. V was pared by 4 bases and J by 5 bases, with 18 bases between. The whole variable domain, filled in from reference TRBV7-2 and TRBJ2-7, reads GAGVSQSPSNKVTEKGKDVELRCDPISGHTALYWYRQSLGQGLEFLIYFQGNSAPDKSGLPSDRFSAERTGGSVSTLTIQRTQQEDSAVYLCASSSEAALGNEQYFGPGTRLTVT.

A single count supports this clone. This sequence joins TRBV4-1 and TRBJ2-5; maybe TRBD1 (5 bases). Germline V gene data show CDR1 as MGHRA and CDR2 as YSYEKL. The CDR3 is 15 residues long. Trimming took 6 bases from V and 5 from J, leaving 19 bases between them. The CDR3 here is CASSFRATAGETQYF. DNA for the CDR3: TGCGCCAGCAGTTTCAGGGCAACGGCAGGGGAGACCCAGTACTTC.

This sequence joins TRBV5-1 and TRBJ2-1; D is possibly TRBD2 (6 bases). The V end lost 0 bases, the J end lost 5 bases, and 12 bases lay between the germline ends. From germline, CDR1 is SGHRS and CDR2 YFSETQ. This CDR3 region has 15 residues. CDR3 sequence: CASSLDGRNDNEQFF. The DNA for the CDR3 is TGCGCCAGCAGCTTGGATGGGAGGAACGACAATGAGCAGTTCTTC.

This clone has just one count. The gene calls are TRBV6-5 and TRBJ2-1; 9 bases are shared with TRBD2. CDR3 size: 15 residues. In germline, CDR1 is MNHEY, CDR2 SVGAGI. J gave up 6 bases and V 3 bases, and 6 bases lay outside the gene matches. The CDR3 loop reads CASSYSGSSVNEQFF. CDR3 sequence (DNA): TGTGCCAGCAGTTATAGCGGGAGTTCGGTCAATGAGCAGTTCTTC.

The J gene is TRBJ2-2, the V gene TRBV10-3; 10 bases map to TRBD2. CDR1 and CDR2 from the germline V gene are ENHRY and SYGVKD. The length of the CDR3 is 16 residues. The junction had 7 bases not matched to a gene; V was cut back by 2 bases and J by 7 bases. CDR3 in DNA: TGTGCCATCAGTGAGACTAGCGGGGTGTCTGGCGGGGAGCTGTTTTTT. Translation gives CAISETSGVSGGELFF.

The CDR3 sequence is CASSYRQGGEKLFF. The DNA of the CDR3 is TGTGCCAGCAGTTACCGACAGGGTGGGGAAAAACTGTTTTTT. This chain links TRBV6-5 with TRBJ1-4; 7 bases line up with TRBD1. The CDR3 spans 14 residues. From germline, CDR1 is MNHEY and CDR2 SVGAGI. J gave up 8 bases and V 2 bases, and 5 bases lay outside the gene matches.

V and J are TRBV5-6 and TRBJ1-2; D not certain. The CDR3 is 11 residues long. Germline-derived CDR1 and CDR2 are SGHDT and YYEEEE. Trimming took off 4 bases at V and 3 bases at J, with 4 bases between the two ends. CDR3 sequence (DNA): TGTGCCAGCAGCGGGGACTATGGCTACACCTTC. This sequence encodes CASSGDYGYTF.

The chain is built from TRBV29-1 and TRBJ2-1, with 11 bases identical to TRBD2. Germline CDR1 reads SQVTM; CDR2 reads ANQGSEA. J was trimmed by 5 bases and V by 7 bases; bases with no gene match: 7. CDR3 size: 14 residues. For the CDR3, the DNA is TGCAGCGCCGTAACTAGCGGGAGAGACAATGAGCAGTTCTTC. Translation gives CSAVTSGRDNEQFF.

Notes on this clone: One end of the junction does not line up with germline, which may come from a read error. V and J are TRBV19 and TRBJ1-2; D remains ambiguous. Germline values: CDR1 LNHDA, CDR2 SQIVND (reference sequence). CDR3 length: 12 amino acids. For the CDR3, the DNA is TGTGCCAGTAGTTTAGAAAACTATGGCTACACCTTC. Amino acids: CASSLENYGYTF.

This clone came up a few times. The V call is TRBV2, the J call TRBJ2-1, with D possibly being TRBD2 (6 bases). The germline gives CDR1 SNHLY, CDR2 FYNNEI. V shed 6 bases and J shed 6 bases, with 12 bases lying between them. CDR3 size: 13 residues. Here the CDR3 reads CASSPGGSNEQFF. CDR3 nucleotides: TGTGCCAGCAGCCCAGGAGGGTCCAATGAGCAGTTCTTC. Using reference TRBV2 and TRBJ2-1 for the parts outside the CDR3, the full variable domain is EPEVTQTPSHQVTQMGQEVILRCVPISNHLYFYWYRQILGQKVEFLVSFYNNEISEKSEIFDDQFSVERPDGSNFTLKIRSTKLEDSAMYFCASSPGGSNEQFFGPGTRLTVL.

V and J are TRBV29-1 and TRBJ2-7; 8 positions agree with TRBD2. V was clipped by 1 base and J by 3 bases; unmatched bases: 14. CDR3 size: 17 residues. Germline CDR1 is SQVTM and CDR2 is ANQGSEA. Written as DNA, the CDR3 is TGCAGCGTTGAAGTTGGGGGTTGGAGCGGGAGTGGCTACGAGCAGTACTTC. Amino acid sequence: CSVEVGGWSGSGYEQYF.